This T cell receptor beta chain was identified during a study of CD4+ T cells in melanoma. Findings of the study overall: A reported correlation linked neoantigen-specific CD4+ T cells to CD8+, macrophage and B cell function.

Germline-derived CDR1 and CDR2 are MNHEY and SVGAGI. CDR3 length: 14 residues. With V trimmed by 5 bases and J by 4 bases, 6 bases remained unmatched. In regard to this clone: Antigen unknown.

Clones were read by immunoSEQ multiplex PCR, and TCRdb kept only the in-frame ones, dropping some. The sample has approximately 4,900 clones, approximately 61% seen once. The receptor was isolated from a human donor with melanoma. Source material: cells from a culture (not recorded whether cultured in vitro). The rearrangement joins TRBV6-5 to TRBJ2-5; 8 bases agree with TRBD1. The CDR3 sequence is CASSKTGVGETQYF. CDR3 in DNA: TGTGCCAGCAGTAAGACAGGGGTAGGAGAGACCCAGTACTTC.